This T cell receptor (beta chain) comes out of a study of T cell changes during pregnancy in multiple sclerosis. The ends lost 4 bases at V and 7 bases at J; junction bases unmatched: 4. The CDR3 is made up of 14 amino acids. Germline values: CDR1 MNHNY, CDR2 SVGAGI (reference sequence). Clones were read by immunoSEQ multiplex PCR, and TCRdb kept only the in-frame ones, dropping some. The data contain tens of thousands of clones, roughly 91% of them singletons. The chain links TRBV6-6 to TRBJ2-1; 10 bases align to TRBD1. This material consisted of peripheral blood, taken after pregnancy. This TCR was recovered from a female donor in good health, enrolled as a control in a pregnancy study. CDR3 nucleotides: TGTGCCAGCAGTTTCAGGACAGGGGGAAATGAGCAGTTCTTC. Encoded protein: CASSFRTGGNEQFF.